Each of the 30 T cell receptor beta chains below was sequenced from the same sample in a study of naive and memory T cell subsets. The antigens for these receptors are not known. Two oligonucleotides, mixed equimolar, formed the beta constant-region primer covering TRBC1 and TRBC2. The ligated cDNA underwent four PCR rounds using SP2 and nested alpha and beta constant-region primers. TCRdb reprocessed the UMI-ligation and nested PCR reads via MiXCR and lists one record per CDR3 protein. The data hold 85,000 to 130,000 distinct CDR3 sequences, with 13% to 15% observed a single time. Whole-study results and caveats: Especially in CD8 cells, naive repertoires contained a few larger clonotypes, possibly CD45RA-re-expressing memory cells.

Sequences were obtained from naive CD8+ T cells from blood. These receptors came from a human donor in good health.

This clonotype was counted a few times. V usage is TRBV9 and J usage is TRBJ2-2; 10 bases line up with TRBD2. Trimming removed 0 bases from V and 5 bases from J; junction bases left unmatched: 13. The length of the CDR3 is 19 residues. CDR1 SGDLS and CDR2 YYNGEE come from the germline V gene. The CDR3: CASSVVPKWPAGGTGELFF. DNA of the CDR3: TGTGCCAGCAGCGTAGTCCCGAAGTGGCCAGCGGGAGGGACCGGGGAGCTGTTTTTT.

This clonotype was observed a handful of times. The chain is built from TRBV29-1 and TRBJ1-2; tentative D call: TRBD1 (5 bases). The germline CDR1 and CDR2 sequences are SQVTM and ANQGSEA. V lost 2 bases and J lost 6, with 13 bases in between. The CDR3 is 13 amino acids. CDR3 amino acids: CSVEQQGKDGYTF. Here the CDR3 DNA reads TGCAGCGTTGAACAGCAGGGAAAAGATGGCTACACCTTC.

The gene calls are TRBV5-1 and TRBJ2-3, with 10 bases matching TRBD2. V dropped 5 bases and J dropped 2; count of bases not matched to a gene: 8. Germline V CDR1 and CDR2: SGHRS, YFSETQ. There are 16 residues in the CDR3. The CDR3 region is CASRAGTSDPTDTQYF. In DNA form, the CDR3 reads TGCGCCAGCAGGGCCGGGACTAGCGACCCCACAGATACGCAGTATTTT.

The count of this clonotype is one. The V and J genes are TRBV7-9 and TRBJ2-7, with D possibly TRBD2 on 6 matching bases. The CDR3 has 18 residues. Germline lookup yields CDR1 SEHNR and CDR2 FQNEAQ (reference sequence). V was trimmed by 6 bases and J by 4 bases, leaving 28 bases between them. The CDR3 sequence is CASSPRGPLGNGTYEQYF. The CDR3 DNA follows: TGTGCCAGCAGTCCGCGTGGCCCCCTAGGGAACGGGACTTACGAGCAGTACTTC.

The chain has TRBV19 and TRBJ2-3; 7 bases map to TRBD2. This CDR3 is built from 12 residues. Germline CDR1 LNHDA, CDR2 SQIVND (reference sequence). V was pared by 11 bases and J by 6 bases, with 8 bases of the junction left unmatched. CDR3 sequence reads: CAQTELADTQYF. CDR3 coding DNA: TGTGCCCAAACTGAACTAGCGGATACGCAGTATTTT.

The chain links TRBV20-1 to TRBJ2-7; no reliable D call. Germline-derived CDR1 and CDR2 are DFQATT and SNEGSKA (reference sequence). The CDR3 is 12 residues long. The ends were cut back, 0 bases at V and 7 bases at J, with 10 bases in the middle. For the CDR3, the DNA is TGCAGTGCTAGAGAAGCTGGGCATGAGCAGTACTTC. This translates into CSAREAGHEQYF.

This clonotype was observed many times. The rearrangement links TRBV5-4 to TRBJ2-1, with D perhaps assigned TRBD1 or TRBD2 (6 bases each). The CDR3 is 13 residues long. V shed 2 bases and J shed 6 bases, with 9 bases lying between them. Germline CDR1 and CDR2: SGHNT and YYREEE (reference sequence). DNA of the CDR3: TGTGCCAGCAGCTTTTGGGGGGCCAATGAGCAGTTCTTC. Translation gives CASSFWGANEQFF.

The sample holds many counts of this clonotype. This rearrangement joins TRBV9 to TRBJ1-3, with 7 bases matching TRBD1. The ends lost 3 bases at V and 4 bases at J; junction bases unmatched: 1. CDR3 length: 13 residues. CDR1 and CDR2 from the germline V gene are SGDLS and YYNGEE. The CDR3 DNA reads as TGTGCCAGCAGCGGGGGACAGGGAAACACCATATATTTT. It yields the protein CASSGGQGNTIYF.

The sample holds a few counts of this clonotype. V and J are TRBV4-1 and TRBJ2-1; D ambiguous. The CDR3 loop spans 15 amino acids. CDR1 is MGHRA, CDR2 YSYEKL, per germline. V was shortened by 0 bases and J by 6 bases, with 12 bases between the two germline ends. CDR3 nucleotide sequence: TGCGCCAGCAGCCAAGATTTGTCCCCCGGCAATGAGCAGTTCTTC. The encoded protein is CASSQDLSPGNEQFF.

This clonotype was seen at least ten times. This rearrangement joins TRBV5-6 to TRBJ2-3; possible D gene TRBD1, 6 bases. The germline V gene has CDR1 SGHDT and CDR2 YYEEEE. The CDR3 covers 17 residues. The germline V and J ends were trimmed by 1 base and 4 bases, with 19 bases remaining between them. The CDR3 nucleotides read TGTGCCAGCAGCTTGTCAAGTTTTTTTACAGGGCCAGATACGCAGTATTTT. It specifies CASSLSSFFTGPDTQYF.

V gene TRBV9 combines with J gene TRBJ2-3; perhaps TRBD1 as D (6 bases). In germline, CDR1 is SGDLS, CDR2 YYNGEE. Trimming cost V 3 bases and J 2 bases, with 13 bases left between them. The CDR3 has 15 residues. CDR3 sequence (DNA): TGTGCCAGCAGCGCAGGGGTCAGGAACACAGATACGCAGTATTTT. It yields the protein CASSAGVRNTDTQYF.

This chain uses TRBV27 with TRBJ2-3, with D unresolved. The ends were cut back, 2 bases at V and 4 bases at J, with 4 bases in the middle. CDR1 and CDR2 from the germline V gene are MNHEY and SMNVEV (reference sequence). The CDR3 contains 12 residues. This chain's CDR3 is CASSLRADTQYF. As DNA, the CDR3 is TGTGCCAGCAGTTTAAGGGCAGATACGCAGTATTTT.

This clonotype was detected only a few times. The chain joins TRBV20-1 to TRBJ2-7, with TRBD1 matching 7 bases. The CDR3 loop spans 14 amino acids. The germline gives CDR1 DFQATT, CDR2 SNEGSKA (reference sequence). The J segment lost 1 base and the V segment lost 0 bases, leaving 3 bases of the junction unmatched. The CDR3 reads CSAREETGSYEQYF. The CDR3 region has the DNA TGCAGTGCTAGAGAAGAGACAGGGTCCTACGAGCAGTACTTC.

At least ten counts were recorded for this clonotype. The rearrangement links TRBV27 to TRBJ2-7; D is ambiguous. The germline CDR1 and CDR2 sequences are MNHEY and SMNVEV (reference sequence). CDR3 length: 14 amino acids. Trimming shortened V by 6 bases and J by 0 bases, and 12 bases separated the two germline ends. DNA of the CDR3: TGTGCCAGCAGAACACCAGGTTTCTCCTACGAGCAGTACTTC. Translated: CASRTPGFSYEQYF.

This clonotype was detected ten times or more. The rearrangement links TRBV6-1 to TRBJ2-1; weak D call: TRBD1 (7 bases). Germline CDR1 reads MNHNS; CDR2 reads SASEGT. The CDR3 loop spans 15 amino acids. V lost 3 bases to trimming and J lost 3 bases, with 12 bases between them. The CDR3 nucleotides read TGTGCCAGCAGTGATTTGCAGGGGGGCTACAATGAGCAGTTCTTC. Translation gives CASSDLQGGYNEQFF.

The CDR3 DNA follows: TGTGCCAGCAGCCCGCTTAGCGGGAGTAGCACAGATACGCAGTATTTT. It is translated as CASSPLSGSSTDTQYF. The chain joins TRBV9 to TRBJ2-3, with TRBD2 identical over 9 bases. The V segment lost 4 bases and the J segment 0 bases; nucleotides outside the gene matches: 6. The CDR3 spans 16 residues. Per the germline V gene, CDR1 is SGDLS and CDR2 is YYNGEE. Full variable domain (outside the CDR3, taken from reference TRBV9 and TRBJ2-3): DSGVTQTPKHLITATGQRVTLRCSPRSGDLSVYWYQQSLDQGLQFLIQYYNGEERAKGNILERFSAQQFPDLHSELNLSSLELGDSALYFCASSPLSGSSTDTQYFGPGTRLTVL.

This clonotype was counted at least ten times. CDR3 DNA: TGTGCCAGCAGTTACCGGGCCCTCAATTCACCCCTCCACTTT. Translated: CASSYRALNSPLHF. This sequence joins TRBV6-5 and TRBJ1-6; D gene ambiguous. The CDR3 length is 14 residues. Trimming removed 2 bases at V and 7 bases at J, with 9 bases between. Germline-derived CDR1 and CDR2 are MNHEY and SVGAGI.

This clonotype has only a few counts. The chain employs TRBV29-1 and TRBJ2-1; 7 bases agree with TRBD1. The CDR3 spans 13 residues. In germline, CDR1 is SQVTM, CDR2 ANQGSEA. V shed 5 bases, J shed 4 bases, and the junction held 5 bases outside the gene matches. CDR3: CSVFDREYNEQFF. CDR3 nucleotides: TGCAGCGTTTTCGACAGGGAATACAATGAGCAGTTCTTC.

This clonotype was observed many times. The chain has TRBV4-2 and TRBJ2-3; no clear D gene. CDR3 length: 14 amino acids. The germline V gene has CDR1 LGHNA and CDR2 YNFKEQ. V lost 2 bases and J lost 4, with 10 bases in between. Here the CDR3 reads CASSQHNAADTQYF. In nucleotides, the CDR3 is TGTGCCAGCAGCCAACATAACGCAGCAGATACGCAGTATTTT.

This clonotype was seen only a few times. The rearrangement uses TRBV29-1 and TRBJ2-7; D is unresolved. CDR3 length: 13 residues. Trimming pared 4 bases from V and 1 base from J, leaving 11 bases between. CDR1 and CDR2 from the germline V gene are SQVTM and ANQGSEA. DNA for the CDR3: TGCAGCGTTGGGGCAGTCAATTCCTACGAGCAGTACTTC. The encoded protein is CSVGAVNSYEQYF.

The chain uses TRBV20-1 and TRBJ1-4; no firm D call. The length of the CDR3 is 11 residues. CDR1 is DFQATT, CDR2 SNEGSKA, per germline (reference sequence). With 0 bases removed from V and 8 bases from J, the gap between germline ends came to 4 bases. The CDR3 here is CSAREQEKLFF. DNA for the CDR3: TGCAGTGCTAGAGAACAGGAAAAACTGTTTTTT.

There are a few counts of this clonotype. CDR3 DNA sequence: TGTGCCAGCAGCCCAGGAGGATACTACGAGCAGTACTTC. It translates to CASSPGGYYEQYF. The genes are TRBV12-3 or TRBV12-4 and TRBJ2-7, with D perhaps TRBD2 (5 bases). V was clipped by 6 bases and J by 3 bases, with 12 bases between them. The CDR3 runs to 13 residues.

The chain combines TRBV7-3 with TRBJ2-6, with a tentative D call TRBD1 (6 bases). V lost 5 bases and J 2 bases, leaving 10 bases between the germline ends. This CDR3 comprises 15 residues. Germline loops: CDR1 SGHTA, CDR2 FQGTGA. CDR3 in DNA: TGTGCCAGCAGCCCCGGGACAACTGGGGCCAACGTCCTGACTTTC. This translates into CASSPGTTGANVLTF. The full variable domain, rest sourced from reference TRBV7-3 and TRBJ2-6, is GAGVSQTPSNKVTEKGKYVELRCDPISGHTALYWYRQSLGQGPEFLIYFQGTGAADDSGLPNDRFFAVRPEGSVSTLKIQRTERGDSAVYLCASSPGTTGANVLTFGAGSRLTVL.

V is TRBV15 and J is TRBJ2-2; TRBD2 might be the D (5 bases). The CDR3 sequence is 12 residues long. Germline assignment: CDR1 LNHNV and CDR2 YYDKDF (reference sequence). V was shortened by 8 bases and J by 3 bases, with 7 bases between the two germline ends. The CDR3 is CATGRDTGELFF. The CDR3 DNA reads TGTGCCACCGGGCGGGACACCGGGGAGCTGTTTTTT.

This chain uses TRBV19 with TRBJ1-6; possible D gene TRBD1, 5 bases. The CDR3 spans 15 residues. The ends were cut back, 4 bases at V and 8 bases at J, with 15 bases in the middle. From germline, CDR1 is LNHDA and CDR2 SQIVND (reference sequence). Written as DNA, the CDR3 is TGTGCCAGTAGTACCCGAAGGGGAGGGGATTCACCCCTCCACTTT. It yields the protein CASSTRRGGDSPLHF.

This clonotype was detected ten times or more. The chain is built from TRBV11-3 and TRBJ2-7; 11 positions match TRBD2. The CDR3 contains 17 residues. V shed 4 bases, J shed 4 bases, and the junction held 12 bases outside the gene matches. CDR1 SGHNT and CDR2 YENEEA come from the germline V gene. The CDR3 DNA follows: TGTGCCAGCAGCTCAAGAGGTTGGACTAGCGGGCCTTACGAGCAGTACTTC. It is translated as CASSSRGWTSGPYEQYF.

The chain has TRBV28 and TRBJ2-3; 14 nucleotides align to TRBD2. This CDR3 is built from 16 residues. CDR1 and CDR2 from the germline V gene are MDHEN and SYDVKM. The V gene end was trimmed by 6 bases and the J gene end by 2 bases; junction bases not matched to a gene: 4. CDR3 nucleotide sequence: TGTGCCAGCAGCCCGGGACTAGCGGGAGCCACAGATACGCAGTATTTT. It is translated as CASSPGLAGATDTQYF.

The chain combines TRBV3-1 with TRBJ2-2, with D tentatively TRBD1 (5 bases). The CDR3 sequence is 13 residues long. Germline V lookup: CDR1 LGHDT, CDR2 YNNKEL (reference sequence). Trimming removed 7 bases from V and 4 bases from J, with 10 bases in between. Here the CDR3 DNA reads TGTGCCAGCAAAGAAGGGGCCACCGGGGAGCTGTTTTTT. Its protein is CASKEGATGELFF.

This clonotype has a handful of counts. V gene TRBV18 combines with J gene TRBJ2-1; the D is unclear. The CDR3 sequence is 13 residues long. CDR1 is KGHSH and CDR2 is LQKENI in the germline V gene. Deletions cut 3 bases from V and 3 bases from J, with 6 bases between. CDR3 protein: CASSPPSYNEQFF. The DNA for the CDR3 is TGTGCCAGCTCACCTCCAAGCTACAATGAGCAGTTCTTC. The variable domain in full, completed from reference TRBV18 and TRBJ2-1, reads NAGVMQNPRHLVRRRGQEARLRCSPMKGHSHVYWYRQLPEEGLKFMVYLQKENIIDESGMPKERFSAEFPKEGPSILRIQQVVRGDSAAYFCASSPPSYNEQFFGPGTRLTVL.

The sample holds a few counts of this clonotype. This chain uses TRBV20-1 with TRBJ1-1; D not resolved. V was cut by 6 bases and J by 3 bases, with 11 bases left in between. The CDR3 is 12 residues long. Germline CDR1 and CDR2: DFQATT and SNEGSKA (reference sequence). The CDR3 loop is CSAPPIYTEAFF. In DNA, the CDR3 is TGCAGTGCACCCCCAATTTACACTGAAGCTTTCTTT.